These T cell receptor beta chains were read from a single sample in a study of T cells after yellow fever vaccination. TCRdb recomputed calls from the 5' RACE reads with MiXCR, one row per CDR3 protein. This sample has some 350,000 distinct CDR3 sequences, with roughly 12% found just once. Source: PBMCs, taken on the day of the first yellow fever vaccination. The receptors derive from a man aged 18 to 30 who received the YFV17D yellow fever vaccine. Each CDR3 is given with its conserved first and last residue. D genes are given only for firm matches. The listing skips clone size in some rows; elsewhere it reads once, few, many or a size class.

few	TRBV4-1	-	TRBJ2-7	TGCGCCAGCAGCCAAGGAGGGGGGGCCGACGAGCAGTACTTC	CASSQGGGADEQYF
-	TRBV19	TRBD2	TRBJ2-7	TGTGCCAGTAGTCGGGGGGACCCCTACGAGCAGTACTTC	CASSRGDPYEQYF
few	TRBV4-3	TRBD2	TRBJ2-5	TGCGCCAGCAGCCCCTCAGAAGTGGGGACTAGTCAAGAGACCCAGTACTTC	CASSPSEVGTSQETQYF
-	TRBV7-2	-	TRBJ1-6	TGTGCCAGCAGCTTAAGTATACCCTCTGGGGGATCCCTCCACTTT	CASSLSIPSGGSLHF
-	TRBV24-1	TRBD2	TRBJ2-2	TGTGCCACCAGTGATTCAAAGCGGGGGGGCGTCGGGGAGCTGTTTTTT	CATSDSKRGGVGELFF
few	TRBV6-2/TRBV6-3	TRBD1	TRBJ1-2	TGTGCCAGCAAACCGGGACAGCTTTATGGCTACACCTTC	CASKPGQLYGYTF
-	TRBV25-1	TRBD2	TRBJ2-1	TGTGCCAGCAGTGATCCCGTAGCGGGGCAGGCCAATGAGCAGTTCTTC	CASSDPVAGQANEQFF
-	TRBV4-3	TRBD1	TRBJ2-3	TGCGCCAGCAGCCGACAGGGGCACACAGATACGCAGTATTTT	CASSRQGHTDTQYF
-	TRBV15	TRBD1	TRBJ1-4	TGTGCCACCAGCAGAGAGGGACAGGGAGGGGAAAAACTGTTTTTT	CATSREGQGGEKLFF
few	TRBV3-1	TRBD1	TRBJ1-2	TGTGCCAGCAGCCAAGGGCAGGGGGCAAGACATGGCTACACCTTC	CASSQGQGARHGYTF
-	TRBV6-5	-	TRBJ2-7	TGTGCCAGCAGTTACGCATCCGTAGGCGGCTACGAGCAGTACTTC	CASSYASVGGYEQYF
few	TRBV15	-	TRBJ2-2	TGTGCCACCAGCAGGGAAGTCGTGAACACCGGGGAGCTGTTTTTT	CATSREVVNTGELFF
few	TRBV5-5	-	TRBJ2-1	TGTGCCAGCAGCTTTGTGCGGGGGCCATACAATGAGCAGTTCTTC	CASSFVRGPYNEQFF
-	TRBV12-3/TRBV12-4	TRBD2	TRBJ2-3	TGTGCCAGCAGTCTTAGCGGGCACAGAGGTACGCAGTATTTT	CASSLSGHRGTQYF
few	TRBV7-3	-	TRBJ2-3	TGTGCCAGCAGCTCCCGGCGGCCAGATACGCAGTATTTT	CASSSRRPDTQYF
many	TRBV4-3	-	TRBJ1-5	TGCGCCAGCAGCCAGATATACGACGGGGGGGTTGGCAATCAGCCCCAGCATTTT	CASSQIYDGGVGNQPQHF
-	TRBV29-1	TRBD1	TRBJ2-7	TGCAGCGTTGATTCAGGGGGCGACAACTACGAGCAGTACTTC	CSVDSGGDNYEQYF